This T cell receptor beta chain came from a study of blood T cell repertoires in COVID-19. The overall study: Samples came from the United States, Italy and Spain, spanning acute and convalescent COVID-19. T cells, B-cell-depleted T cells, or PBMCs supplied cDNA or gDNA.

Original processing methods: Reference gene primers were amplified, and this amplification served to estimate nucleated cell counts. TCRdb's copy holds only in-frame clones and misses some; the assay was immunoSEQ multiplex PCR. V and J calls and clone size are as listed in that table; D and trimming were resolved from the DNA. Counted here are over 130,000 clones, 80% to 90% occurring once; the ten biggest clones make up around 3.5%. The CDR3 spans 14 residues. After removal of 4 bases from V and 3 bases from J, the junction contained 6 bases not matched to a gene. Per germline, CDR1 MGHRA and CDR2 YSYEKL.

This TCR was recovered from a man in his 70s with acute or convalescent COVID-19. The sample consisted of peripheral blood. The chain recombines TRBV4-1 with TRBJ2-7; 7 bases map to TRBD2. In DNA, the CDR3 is TGCGCCAGCAGCCGGGGGGGAAACGACTACGAGCAGTACTTC. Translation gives CASSRGGNDYEQYF.